Listed here are 17 T cell receptor beta chains from one sample, sequenced in a study of a mutant IDH1 vaccine in newly diagnosed glioma. Time point: week 23, last vaccination. One vaccine dose held 300 ug of mutant IDH1 20-mer peptide and came with topical imiquimod. Measured with immunoSEQ multiplex PCR; TCRdb has only the in-frame clones, and not every one. Here the sample spans 70,000 to 90,000 clones, over 75% being singletons. These receptors lack a known antigen. This specimen consisted of PBMCs, obtained from a glioma patient whose treatment included an IDH1 peptide vaccine. The receptors here all came from a man aged 25 to 40 with glioma. Some clones in this sample may be carry-over from other donors' samples.

The chain joins TRBV9 to TRBJ1-2; 9 bases match TRBD1. This CDR3 has 14 amino acids. V lost 3 bases to trimming and J lost 4 bases; unmatched junction nucleotides: 4. Germline CDR1 reads SGDLS; CDR2 reads YYNGEE. The CDR3 nucleotides are TGTGCCAGCAGCGCCGGACAGGGGACCTATGGCTACACCTTC. Its translation is CASSAGQGTYGYTF.

V and J are TRBV28 and TRBJ1-3; D is uncertain. Germline V lookup: CDR1 MDHEN, CDR2 SYDVKM. The CDR3 is 14 amino acids. Trimming took 7 bases from V and 9 from J, leaving 19 bases between them. The CDR3 loop is CASTFRAGTATIYF. CDR3 sequence (DNA): TGTGCCAGCACCTTTCGTGCGGGCACGGCCACCATATATTTT.

In DNA, the CDR3 is TGTGCCTGGAGTGATGGACTAGCGGGAGCGGAGACCCAGTACTTC. It specifies CAWSDGLAGAETQYF. The chain employs TRBV30 and TRBJ2-5; TRBD2 aligns across 13 bases. The V gene's germline CDR1 is GTSNPN and CDR2 SVGIG (reference sequence). Trimming at V came to 1 base and at J to 5 bases, leaving 4 bases not matched to a gene. The CDR3 has 15 amino acids.

This clone came up once. The rearrangement links TRBV11-2 to TRBJ1-1, with D perhaps matching TRBD1 (6 bases). The V and J ends lost 5 bases and 5 bases respectively, with 18 bases between them. This CDR3 contains 15 residues. The germline gives CDR1 SGHAT, CDR2 FQNNGV. CDR3 loop: CASSREKGDRTEAFF. The CDR3 coding sequence is TGTGCCAGCAGCCGAGAGAAGGGGGATCGGACTGAAGCTTTCTTT.

The rearrangement uses TRBV28 and TRBJ1-4; weak D call: TRBD1 (5 bases). The CDR3 spans 15 residues. Germline V lookup: CDR1 MDHEN, CDR2 SYDVKM. Deletions cut 8 bases from V and 0 bases from J, with 13 bases between. CDR3 region: CASRQLGATNEKLFF. CDR3 nucleotide sequence: TGTGCCAGCCGACAGCTAGGTGCAACTAATGAAAAACTGTTTTTT.

The rearrangement joins TRBV7-6 to TRBJ1-4, with no clear D. This CDR3 contains 14 residues. CDR1 and CDR2 from the germline V gene are SGHVS and FNYEAQ. The V end lost 4 bases, the J end lost 6 bases, and 12 bases lay between the germline ends. Here the CDR3 reads CASSSNMRYEKLFF. The CDR3 coding sequence is TGTGCCAGCAGCTCTAATATGAGATATGAAAAACTGTTTTTT.

This chain links TRBV6-5 with TRBJ2-7, with TRBD2 matching 7 bases. The CDR3 spans 14 residues. Looked up from germline, CDR1 is MNHEY and CDR2 is SVGAGI. V trimming: 6 bases; J trimming: 7 bases; junction bases outside the gene matches: 12. The chain's CDR3 is CASSLGLGSREQYF. Here the CDR3 DNA reads TGTGCCAGCAGCCTAGGACTAGGGTCGAGGGAGCAGTACTTC.

V and J are TRBV9 and TRBJ2-5, with D tentatively TRBD1 (5 bases). Germline loops: CDR1 SGDLS, CDR2 YYNGEE. Deletions cut 0 bases from V and 4 bases from J, with 13 bases between. The CDR3 runs 15 residues. The CDR3 nucleotides are TGTGCCAGCAGCGTAGGGGGCCAGCGAGGAGAGACCCAGTACTTC. It translates to CASSVGGQRGETQYF.

In DNA form, the CDR3 reads TGTGCCTGGAGTGCCGGACAGTCTTCCTACAATGAGCAGTTCTTC. It encodes CAWSAGQSSYNEQFF. This chain links TRBV30 with TRBJ2-1; tentative D call: TRBD1 (6 bases). V was cut by 1 base and J by 1 base, with 11 bases left in between. The CDR3 sequence is 15 residues long. Germline CDR1 and CDR2: GTSNPN and SVGIG (reference sequence).

This clone was seen a handful of times. The chain has TRBV6-6 and TRBJ1-1; 8 positions match TRBD1. The trim removed 6 bases at V and 4 bases at J, leaving 7 bases unmatched. Germline CDR1 and CDR2: MNHNY and SVGAGI (reference sequence). The CDR3 loop spans 14 amino acids. The CDR3 reads CASRDRGGGTEAFF. In nucleotides, the CDR3 is TGTGCCAGCAGAGACAGGGGCGGTGGCACTGAAGCTTTCTTT.

The chain employs TRBV7-3 and TRBJ1-1, with 8 nucleotides matching TRBD1. The CDR3 loop spans 14 amino acids. J was trimmed by 3 bases and V by 6 bases; bases with no gene match: 6. Looked up from germline, CDR1 is SGHTA and CDR2 is FQGTGA. CDR3 DNA: TGTGCCAGCAGGGCGACAGGGGAAGACACTGAAGCTTTCTTT. Its protein is CASRATGEDTEAFF.

V usage is TRBV10-3 and J usage is TRBJ1-1; TRBD1 is a possible D gene (6 bases). Germline lookup yields CDR1 ENHRY and CDR2 SYGVKD. V lost 7 bases and J 1 base, leaving 19 bases between the germline ends. The CDR3 runs to 16 residues. The CDR3: CAITTGTTGGNTEAFF. In DNA, the CDR3 is TGTGCCATCACTACAGGGACAACCGGAGGGAACACTGAAGCTTTCTTT.

This clone was found a few times. The chain is built from TRBV10-3 and TRBJ1-2, with 7 bases aligning to TRBD1. Germline V CDR1 and CDR2: ENHRY, SYGVKD. V dropped 11 bases and J dropped 9; count of bases not matched to a gene: 12. The CDR3 is 12 amino acids. The DNA for the CDR3 is TGTGCCTTTCGGGACAGCGGAAATCGCTACACCTTC. Its protein product is CAFRDSGNRYTF.

The chain is built from TRBV28 and TRBJ2-7; D ambiguous. The CDR3 covers 14 residues. V was shortened by 10 bases and J by 5 bases, with 21 bases between the two germline ends. Germline V CDR1 and CDR2: MDHEN, SYDVKM. The DNA of the CDR3 is TGTGCCACCCACACAGACATATTGCTCAACGAGCAGTACTTC. This sequence encodes CATHTDILLNEQYF.

This clone showed up just a few times. This chain joins TRBV4-1 and TRBJ2-1; tentatively, D is TRBD2 (5 bases). V lost 1 base and J lost 6, with 7 bases in between. The CDR3 is 13 residues long. Germline V lookup: CDR1 MGHRA, CDR2 YSYEKL. This chain's CDR3 is CASSQGGINEQFF. For the CDR3, the DNA is TGCGCCAGCAGCCAAGGAGGGATCAATGAGCAGTTCTTC.

The chain has TRBV30 and TRBJ1-1; D gene ambiguous. Trimming cost V 0 bases and J 0 bases, with 8 bases left between them. Germline V gene lookup returns CDR1 GTSNPN and CDR2 SVGIG (reference sequence). There are 14 residues in the CDR3. The CDR3 here is CAWSVPEMNTEAFF. The CDR3, as DNA: TGTGCCTGGAGTGTACCAGAAATGAACACTGAAGCTTTCTTT.

The chain links TRBV5-1 to TRBJ1-6; 8 bases match TRBD1. Trimming took 3 bases from V and 7 from J; bases not matched to a gene: 6. The CDR3 covers 15 residues. From germline, CDR1 is SGHRS and CDR2 YFSETQ. The CDR3: CASSSTGVENSPLHF. The DNA for the CDR3 is TGCGCCAGCAGCTCGACAGGGGTGGAGAATTCACCCCTCCACTTT. Drawing the rest from reference TRBV5-1 and TRBJ1-6, the complete variable domain is KAGVTQTPRYLIKTRGQQVTLSCSPISGHRSVSWYQQTPGQGLQFLFEYFSETQRNKGNFPGRFSGRQFSNSRSEMNVSTLELGDSALYLCASSSTGVENSPLHFGNGTRLTVT.